A selection of T cell receptor beta chains follows, all from one sample in a study of T cells in Graves' hyperthyroidism and ophthalmopathy. TCRdb reprocessed the multiplex PCR reads via MiXCR and lists one record per CDR3 protein. The sample carries approximately 700,000 distinct CDR3 sequences, roughly 45% recorded once. The sequencing sample was made of peripheral blood or thyroid tissue (not recorded which). These receptors all come from an adult man with Graves' disease, either hyperthyroidism or ophthalmopathy (not recorded which). Each CDR3 is given with its conserved first and last residue. The order of the fields is V gene, D gene, clone size, J gene, CDR3 protein, CDR3 DNA. A D gene is named only where the DNA matches it firmly. A clone size is listed for some rows: how often the clone was seen (once, few, many), or a class if it is expanded.

V gene: TRBV7-6; D gene: TRBD1; clone size: few; J gene: TRBJ1-1; CDR3 protein: CASSQRQGGNTEAFF; CDR3 DNA: TGTGCCAGCAGCCAACGACAGGGCGGGAACACTGAAGCTTTCTTT
V gene: TRBV12-3/TRBV12-4; D gene: -; clone size: -; J gene: TRBJ1-1; CDR3 protein: CASSYRDVNTEAFF; CDR3 DNA: TGTGCCAGCAGTTATCGGGATGTGAACACTGAAGCTTTCTTT
V gene: TRBV2; D gene: -; clone size: many; J gene: TRBJ1-5; CDR3 protein: CATSTGNSNQPQHF; CDR3 DNA: TGTGCCACCTCGACAGGCAATAGCAATCAGCCCCAGCATTTT
V gene: TRBV19; D gene: -; clone size: few; J gene: TRBJ1-1; CDR3 protein: CASSLGFRGKGMNTEAFF; CDR3 DNA: TGTGCCAGTAGCCTGGGCTTTCGGGGGAAGGGCATGAACACTGAAGCTTTCTTT
V gene: TRBV10-3; D gene: -; clone size: -; J gene: TRBJ2-7; CDR3 protein: CASTGLAPYEQYF; CDR3 DNA: TGTGCCAGCACGGGACTGGCGCCTTACGAGCAGTACTTC
V gene: TRBV20-1; D gene: TRBD2; clone size: few; J gene: TRBJ2-7; CDR3 protein: CSARAPTGTSGVSSYEQYF; CDR3 DNA: TGCAGTGCTAGAGCTCCAACCGGGACTAGCGGGGTAAGCTCCTACGAGCAGTACTTC
V gene: TRBV15; D gene: -; clone size: -; J gene: TRBJ1-5; CDR3 protein: CASSRWRNQPQHF; CDR3 DNA: TGTGCCAGCAGTCGGTGGAGGAATCAGCCCCAGCATTTT
V gene: TRBV11-1; D gene: TRBD1; clone size: few; J gene: TRBJ2-7; CDR3 protein: CASSYTGGGYEQYF; CDR3 DNA: TGTGCCAGCAGTTACACAGGGGGCGGCTACGAGCAGTACTTC
V gene: TRBV11-3; D gene: -; clone size: few; J gene: TRBJ2-5; CDR3 protein: CASSHKGGGAETQYF; CDR3 DNA: TGTGCCAGCAGCCATAAGGGCGGGGGCGCCGAGACCCAGTACTTC
V gene: TRBV24-1; D gene: -; clone size: many; J gene: TRBJ1-5; CDR3 protein: CATSPSRDSNQPQHF; CDR3 DNA: TGTGCCACCAGCCCATCCCGGGATAGCAATCAGCCCCAGCATTTT
V gene: TRBV7-9; D gene: TRBD1; clone size: -; J gene: TRBJ1-2; CDR3 protein: CAIGTGLNYGYTF; CDR3 DNA: TGTGCCATTGGGACAGGCCTTAACTATGGCTACACCTTC
V gene: TRBV20-1; D gene: TRBD1; clone size: -; J gene: TRBJ2-5; CDR3 protein: CSAPYRQGALETQYF; CDR3 DNA: TGCAGTGCTCCTTACCGACAGGGGGCGCTTGAGACCCAGTACTTC
V gene: TRBV2; D gene: TRBD2; clone size: many; J gene: TRBJ2-7; CDR3 protein: CASSEARTSGYYEQYF; CDR3 DNA: TGTGCCAGCAGTGAAGCTAGGACTAGCGGGTACTACGAGCAGTACTTC
V gene: TRBV19; D gene: TRBD1; clone size: many; J gene: TRBJ2-5; CDR3 protein: CASVGQGQETQYF; CDR3 DNA: TGTGCCAGCGTCGGACAGGGGCAAGAGACCCAGTACTTC
V gene: TRBV7-9; D gene: -; clone size: -; J gene: TRBJ2-6; CDR3 protein: CASSLVIFAGSFSGANVLTF; CDR3 DNA: TGTGCCAGCAGCTTGGTTATTTTTGCAGGAAGCTTCTCTGGGGCCAACGTCCTGACTTTC
V gene: TRBV20-1; D gene: -; clone size: many; J gene: TRBJ1-5; CDR3 protein: CSAGRATRREPQHF; CDR3 DNA: TGCAGTGCCGGCCGGGCCACGAGGAGAGAGCCCCAGCATTTT
V gene: TRBV29-1; D gene: -; clone size: -; J gene: TRBJ1-1; CDR3 protein: CSVVGGSGPTEAFF; CDR3 DNA: TGCAGCGTTGTTGGGGGTTCGGGGCCCACTGAAGCTTTCTTT
V gene: TRBV11-2; D gene: -; clone size: few; J gene: TRBJ2-7; CDR3 protein: CASSQEGGKDDEQYF; CDR3 DNA: TGTGCCAGCAGCCAAGAAGGGGGAAAAGACGACGAGCAGTACTTC
V gene: TRBV7-2; D gene: TRBD2; clone size: -; J gene: TRBJ2-5; CDR3 protein: CASSLGLLAGGGAQTQYF; CDR3 DNA: TGTGCCAGCAGCTTAGGTCTTCTAGCGGGGGGTGGGGCGCAGACCCAGTACTTC
V gene: TRBV5-1; D gene: -; clone size: -; J gene: TRBJ1-2; CDR3 protein: CASSLTQGRDGYTF; CDR3 DNA: TGCGCCAGCAGCTTGACCCAGGGAAGAGATGGCTACACCTTC
V gene: TRBV10-3; D gene: -; clone size: -; J gene: TRBJ2-2; CDR3 protein: CAISFRGSGELFF; CDR3 DNA: TGTGCCATCAGTTTCAGGGGATCCGGGGAGCTGTTTTTT
V gene: TRBV24-1; D gene: -; clone size: few; J gene: TRBJ1-1; CDR3 protein: CASSALGDRTEAFF; CDR3 DNA: TGTGCCAGCAGCGCTCTAGGGGATAGGACTGAAGCTTTCTTT
V gene: TRBV20-1; D gene: -; clone size: -; J gene: TRBJ1-2; CDR3 protein: CSAGVVQSYGYTF; CDR3 DNA: TGCAGTGCTGGAGTGGTACAGTCCTATGGCTACACCTTC
V gene: TRBV20-1; D gene: -; clone size: -; J gene: TRBJ1-1; CDR3 protein: CSARRGYSTEAFF; CDR3 DNA: TGCAGTGCCCGACGAGGGTATAGCACTGAAGCTTTCTTT
V gene: TRBV7-3; D gene: -; clone size: -; J gene: TRBJ1-5; CDR3 protein: CASSQVRNQPQHF; CDR3 DNA: TGCGCCAGCAGCCAAGTACGTAATCAGCCCCAGCATTTT
V gene: TRBV6-5; D gene: -; clone size: few; J gene: TRBJ1-1; CDR3 protein: CASSYSRQMNTEAFF; CDR3 DNA: TGTGCCAGCAGTTACTCGCGACAGATGAACACTGAAGCTTTCTTT
V gene: TRBV7-2; D gene: TRBD1; clone size: -; J gene: TRBJ2-6; CDR3 protein: CASSRGTGGNVLTF; CDR3 DNA: TGTGCCAGCAGCAGAGGGACAGGGGGCAACGTCCTGACTTTC
V gene: TRBV7-9; D gene: -; clone size: once; J gene: TRBJ1-1; CDR3 protein: CASSFFSGGTEAFF; CDR3 DNA: TGTGCCAGCAGCTTTTTCAGCGGTGGGACTGAAGCTTTCTTT
V gene: TRBV29-1; D gene: TRBD1; clone size: few; J gene: TRBJ1-1; CDR3 protein: CSVETYRQGNTEAFF; CDR3 DNA: TGCAGCGTTGAGACCTACCGACAGGGGAACACTGAAGCTTTCTTT
V gene: TRBV19; D gene: -; clone size: many; J gene: TRBJ1-4; CDR3 protein: CASSGGKGAEKLFF; CDR3 DNA: TGTGCCAGTTCAGGTGGGAAAGGCGCTGAAAAACTGTTTTTT
V gene: TRBV6-6; D gene: -; clone size: few; J gene: TRBJ1-5; CDR3 protein: CASSYGGAGQPQHF; CDR3 DNA: TGTGCCAGCAGTTACGGGGGTGCGGGCCAGCCCCAGCATTTT
V gene: TRBV7-9; D gene: TRBD1; clone size: many; J gene: TRBJ2-7; CDR3 protein: CASSLGQGGTEQYF; CDR3 DNA: TGTGCCAGCAGCTTGGGACAGGGGGGTACCGAGCAGTACTTC
V gene: TRBV7-6; D gene: TRBD2; clone size: -; J gene: TRBJ2-5; CDR3 protein: CASSYQDSGLGETQYF; CDR3 DNA: TGTGCCAGCAGCTACCAGGATAGCGGGTTGGGAGAGACCCAGTACTTC
V gene: TRBV7-2; D gene: -; clone size: -; J gene: TRBJ2-7; CDR3 protein: CASSGAPGDAYEQYF; CDR3 DNA: TGTGCTAGTTCGGGCGCCCCAGGGGATGCCTACGAGCAGTACTTC
V gene: TRBV29-1; D gene: -; clone size: -; J gene: TRBJ1-2; CDR3 protein: CSEGISNGYTF; CDR3 DNA: TGCAGTGAAGGTATTAGTAATGGCTACACCTTC
V gene: TRBV2; D gene: -; clone size: few; J gene: TRBJ1-5; CDR3 protein: CASSFQPQHF; CDR3 DNA: TGTGCCAGCTCCTTTCAGCCCCAGCATTTT
V gene: TRBV7-9; D gene: TRBD1; clone size: -; J gene: TRBJ1-6; CDR3 protein: CASSSHDLQGAPPPLHF; CDR3 DNA: TGTGCCAGCAGCTCGCACGACCTTCAGGGGGCGCCTCCACCCCTCCACTTT
V gene: TRBV7-9; D gene: -; clone size: -; J gene: TRBJ1-4; CDR3 protein: CASSDAGQGGHEKLFF; CDR3 DNA: TGTGCCAGCAGTGACGCCGGACAAGGAGGTCATGAAAAACTGTTTTTT
V gene: TRBV6-6; D gene: -; clone size: -; J gene: TRBJ2-5; CDR3 protein: CASSYYGSYQETQYF; CDR3 DNA: TGTGCCAGCAGTTACTATGGATCGTACCAAGAGACCCAGTACTTC
V gene: TRBV2; D gene: -; clone size: many; J gene: TRBJ1-2; CDR3 protein: CASPGHPNYGYTF; CDR3 DNA: TGTGCCAGCCCGGGACATCCAAACTATGGCTACACCTTC
V gene: TRBV7-2; D gene: -; clone size: many; J gene: TRBJ2-7; CDR3 protein: CASSLGRDSSYEQYF; CDR3 DNA: TGTGCCAGCAGCTTAGGCAGAGACAGCTCCTACGAGCAGTACTTC
V gene: TRBV11-3; D gene: TRBD2; clone size: once; J gene: TRBJ2-2; CDR3 protein: CASSIGASPSGRRHTGELFF; CDR3 DNA: TGTGCCAGTAGTATAGGGGCCAGTCCTAGCGGGAGGCGGCACACCGGGGAGCTGTTTTTT
V gene: TRBV5-1; D gene: TRBD1; clone size: many; J gene: TRBJ1-5; CDR3 protein: CASSLEGQYYQPQHF; CDR3 DNA: TGCGCCAGCAGCTTGGAGGGACAGTACTATCAGCCCCAGCATTTT
V gene: TRBV10-3; D gene: -; clone size: -; J gene: TRBJ2-5; CDR3 protein: CAISAGTDEETQYF; CDR3 DNA: TGTGCCATCAGTGCCGGGACGGACGAAGAGACCCAGTACTTC
V gene: TRBV7-2; D gene: TRBD1; clone size: -; J gene: TRBJ2-7; CDR3 protein: CASSHIQTDRGDYEQYF; CDR3 DNA: TGTGCCAGCAGTCACATCCAGACGGACAGGGGGGACTACGAGCAGTACTTC
V gene: TRBV7-2; D gene: -; clone size: -; J gene: TRBJ1-2; CDR3 protein: CASSLISGGYGYTF; CDR3 DNA: TGTGCCAGCAGTTTAATTAGCGGGGGCTATGGCTACACCTTC
V gene: TRBV6-5; D gene: TRBD1; clone size: -; J gene: TRBJ2-2; CDR3 protein: CASNTGTGVTGELFF; CDR3 DNA: TGTGCCAGCAATACCGGGACAGGGGTCACCGGGGAGCTGTTTTTT
V gene: TRBV6-1; D gene: -; clone size: -; J gene: TRBJ1-4; CDR3 protein: CASSTGPATGEKLFF; CDR3 DNA: TGTGCCAGCAGCACGGGACCGGCCACGGGGGAAAAACTGTTTTTT
V gene: TRBV20-1; D gene: TRBD1; clone size: -; J gene: TRBJ2-6; CDR3 protein: CSAAYPGQGSSGANVLTF; CDR3 DNA: TGCAGTGCTGCTTATCCGGGACAGGGGAGCTCTGGGGCCAACGTCCTGACTTTC
V gene: TRBV29-1; D gene: TRBD1; clone size: many; J gene: TRBJ1-2; CDR3 protein: CSVEKQGAYGYTF; CDR3 DNA: TGCAGCGTTGAAAAACAGGGGGCTTATGGCTACACCTTC
V gene: TRBV20-1; D gene: -; clone size: many; J gene: TRBJ1-2; CDR3 protein: CSARAGANYGYTF; CDR3 DNA: TGCAGTGCTAGAGCGGGAGCTAACTATGGCTACACCTTC
V gene: TRBV19; D gene: -; clone size: -; J gene: TRBJ1-5; CDR3 protein: CASGSAQGGQPQHF; CDR3 DNA: TGTGCCAGTGGTTCGGCGCAGGGTGGTCAGCCCCAGCATTTT
V gene: TRBV11-3; D gene: TRBD1; clone size: -; J gene: TRBJ1-1; CDR3 protein: CASSLSGTGDTEAFF; CDR3 DNA: TGTGCCAGCAGCCTCTCCGGGACAGGGGACACTGAAGCTTTCTTT
V gene: TRBV12-3/TRBV12-4; D gene: TRBD1; clone size: few; J gene: TRBJ1-1; CDR3 protein: CASQGDTEAFF; CDR3 DNA: TGTGCCTCACAGGGGGACACTGAAGCTTTCTTT
V gene: TRBV11-1; D gene: TRBD2; clone size: few; J gene: TRBJ2-5; CDR3 protein: CASSQSGREYRETQYF; CDR3 DNA: TGTGCCAGCAGCCAATCGGGGAGGGAATATAGAGAGACCCAGTACTTC
V gene: TRBV10-3; D gene: -; clone size: once; J gene: TRBJ2-2; CDR3 protein: CASSYFGAGVTGELFF; CDR3 DNA: TGTGCCAGCAGTTACTTCGGGGCAGGCGTCACCGGGGAGCTGTTTTTT
V gene: TRBV20-1; D gene: -; clone size: few; J gene: TRBJ1-4; CDR3 protein: CSATFNEKLFF; CDR3 DNA: TGCAGTGCTACCTTTAATGAAAAACTGTTTTTT